This T cell receptor beta chain was obtained from a study of PD-1 blockade in classical Hodgkin lymphoma. Findings and limits, study-wide: Complete responders' diversity at baseline resembled that of newly diagnosed patients. As was reported, newly diagnosed patients showed lower baseline TCR diversity than healthy donors did. CD4+ TCR diversity, unlike CD8+, rose significantly by C4D1. Nivolumab initiation under 1 year post-ASCT meant exclusion.

Details on this clone: What it binds is unknown.

The patients all showed relapse after autologous stem cell transplantation, while their brentuximab vedotin exposure varied. Profiled with immunoSEQ multiplex PCR; TCRdb holds only in-frame clones, not every one. Of 90,000 to 95,000 clones detected, roughly nine tenths appear once; the ten largest clones hold around a tenth. This CDR3 spans 18 amino acids. Per the germline V gene, CDR1 is LNHNV and CDR2 is YYDKDF (reference sequence). The V end lost 0 bases, the J end lost 0 bases, and 15 bases lay between the germline ends. This material consisted of peripheral blood mononuclear cells (PBMCs), taken before the second cycle of nivolumab. This clonotype originated in a human donor with classical Hodgkin lymphoma. The chain links TRBV15 to TRBJ2-1, with unresolved D. The CDR3 DNA reads TGTGCCACCAGCAGAGACAGTCGCCGGGCCCCCTCCTACAATGAGCAGTTCTTC. Encoded protein: CATSRDSRRAPSYNEQFF.